This T cell receptor beta chain derives from a study of T cell responses to AZD1222 COVID-19 vaccine. The study, taken as a whole, reports: Spike-wide vaccine-associated CD4 TCRs dominated at 160-218 and 743-854. Females made up more of the donors, who were largely white British, and clonal diversity may have come out too low. The breadth and depth of Spike-specific TCRs increased once two AZD1222 doses had been given. Nearly half of spike-specific TCRs reportedly go after variant regions that carry no mutations.

This clone was seen only a few times. The antigen is unknown. Method: immunoSEQ multiplex PCR; TCRdb's copy keeps in-frame clones and lacks some. This table has roughly 36,000 clones, about 88% appearing once. Trimming removed 0 bases at V and 0 bases at J, with 7 bases between. CDR3 length equals 15 residues. Germline assignment: CDR1 SGHNT and CDR2 YYREEE (reference sequence). The TCR sequence derives from an adult in good health. The rearrangement uses TRBV5-4 and TRBJ1-3; no firm D call. The sample was peripheral blood, taken on day 0 of AZD1222 vaccination. The DNA of the CDR3 is TGTGCCAGCAGCTTGGAGCAGAGCTCTGGAAACACCATATATTTT. Translation: CASSLEQSSGNTIYF.